The 5 T cell receptor beta chains listed next were all sequenced from one sample in a study of T-cell memory formation after mild COVID-19. Via MiXCR, TCRdb re-called the 5' RACE reads, giving one row per CDR3 protein. The data hold just over 60,000 distinct CDR3 sequences, with over 8.5% observed a single time. Sequenced input: PBMCs or a T cell subset sorted from them (not recorded which). These receptors originate from a man aged 18 to 35 who had mild COVID-19 (a few samples of this study predate the infection). Cell type and time point are not known.

This clonotype was seen only a few times. The CDR3 nucleotides read TGTGCCAGCAGTCCGGACGCGTTAAGCAATCAGCCCCAGCATTTT. Translated, it gives CASSPDALSNQPQHF. The rearrangement links TRBV12-3 or TRBV12-4 to TRBJ1-5, with D hard to call. Trimming pared 5 bases from V and 1 base from J, leaving 12 bases between. The CDR3 contains 15 residues.

This clonotype was observed a handful of times. The chain links TRBV18 to TRBJ2-7; D gene unclear. Germline loops: CDR1 KGHSH, CDR2 LQKENI. Trimming left V 3 bases short and J 2 bases short, with 8 bases between. This CDR3 region has 13 residues. CDR3 protein: CASSPYKTYEQYF. Written as DNA, the CDR3 is TGTGCCAGCTCACCCTACAAAACCTACGAGCAGTACTTC.

By its share, this clonotype is medium-sized. V gene TRBV5-1 combines with J gene TRBJ2-7; either TRBD1 or TRBD2 may supply D (5 bases each). This CDR3 has 15 amino acids. Germline loops: CDR1 SGHRS, CDR2 YFSETQ. Trimming took 0 bases from V and 2 from J, leaving 12 bases between them. Here the CDR3 reads CASSLDGTPTYEQYV. The CDR3 DNA follows: TGCGCCAGCAGCTTGGACGGGACCCCCACCTACGAGCAGTACGTC.

The rearrangement joins TRBV5-1 to TRBJ1-1; D is undetermined. V lost 4 bases to trimming and J lost 1 base, with 8 bases between them. Germline CDR1 reads SGHRS; CDR2 reads YFSETQ. The CDR3 contains 13 residues. The DNA of the CDR3 is TGCGCCAGCAGCCAGGAATCGAACACTGAAGCTTTCTTT. Its translation is CASSQESNTEAFF.

This clonotype was detected only a few times. The genes are TRBV7-2 and TRBJ1-6, with D unresolved. The CDR3 runs 13 residues. Germline CDR1 SGHTA, CDR2 FQGNSA. V shed 4 bases and J shed 7 bases, with 8 bases lying between them. DNA for the CDR3: TGTGCCAGCAGCTCCCAGGCGAATTCACCCCTCCACTTT. Translated, it gives CASSSQANSPLHF.